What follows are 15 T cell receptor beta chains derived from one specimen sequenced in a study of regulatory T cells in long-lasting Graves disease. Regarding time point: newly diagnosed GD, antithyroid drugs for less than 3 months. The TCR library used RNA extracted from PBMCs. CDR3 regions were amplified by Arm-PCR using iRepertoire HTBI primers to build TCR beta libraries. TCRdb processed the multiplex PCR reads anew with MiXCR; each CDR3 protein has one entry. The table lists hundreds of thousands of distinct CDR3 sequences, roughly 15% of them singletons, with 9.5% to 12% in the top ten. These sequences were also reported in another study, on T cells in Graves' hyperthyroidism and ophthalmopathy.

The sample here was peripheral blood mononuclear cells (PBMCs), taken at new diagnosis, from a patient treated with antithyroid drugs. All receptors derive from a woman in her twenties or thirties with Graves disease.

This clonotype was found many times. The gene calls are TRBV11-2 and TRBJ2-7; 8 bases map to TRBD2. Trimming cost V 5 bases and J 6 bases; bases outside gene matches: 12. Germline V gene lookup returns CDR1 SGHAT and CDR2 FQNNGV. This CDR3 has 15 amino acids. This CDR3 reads CASSLSGRGVSEQYF. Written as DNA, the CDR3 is TGTGCCAGCAGCCTCAGCGGGAGAGGGGTTAGCGAGCAGTACTTC.

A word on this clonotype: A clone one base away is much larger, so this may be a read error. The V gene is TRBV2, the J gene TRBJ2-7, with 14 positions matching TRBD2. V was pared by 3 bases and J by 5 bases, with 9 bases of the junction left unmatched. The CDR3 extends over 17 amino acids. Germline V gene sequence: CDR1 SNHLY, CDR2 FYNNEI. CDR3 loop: CASSDPAGTSGSNEQYF. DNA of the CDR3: TGTGCCAGCAGTGACCCCGCCGGGACTAGCGGGAGCAACGAGCAGTACTTC.

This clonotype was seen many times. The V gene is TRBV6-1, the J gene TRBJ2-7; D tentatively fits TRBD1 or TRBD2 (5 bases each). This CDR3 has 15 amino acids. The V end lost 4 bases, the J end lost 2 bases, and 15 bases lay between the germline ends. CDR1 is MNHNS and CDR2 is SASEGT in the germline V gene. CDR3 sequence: CASSAPRGGPYEQYF. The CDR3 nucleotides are TGTGCCAGCAGTGCGCCACGGGGCGGGCCCTACGAGCAGTACTTC.

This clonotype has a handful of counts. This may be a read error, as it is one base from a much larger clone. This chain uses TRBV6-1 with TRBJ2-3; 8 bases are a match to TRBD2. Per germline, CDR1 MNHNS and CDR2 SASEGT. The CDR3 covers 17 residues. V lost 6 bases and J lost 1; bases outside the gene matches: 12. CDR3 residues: CASSHGPPAGGTDTQYF. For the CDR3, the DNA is TGTGCCAGCAGCCACGGGCCCCCAGCGGGAGGCACAGATACGCAGTATTTT.

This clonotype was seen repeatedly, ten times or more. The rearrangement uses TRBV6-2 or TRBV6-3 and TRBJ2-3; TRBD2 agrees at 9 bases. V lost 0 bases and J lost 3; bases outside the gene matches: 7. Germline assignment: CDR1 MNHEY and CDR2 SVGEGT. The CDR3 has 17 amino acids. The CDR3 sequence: CASSYSSGGRGTDTQYF. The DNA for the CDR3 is TGTGCCAGCAGTTACTCAAGCGGGGGGCGCGGAACAGATACGCAGTATTTT.

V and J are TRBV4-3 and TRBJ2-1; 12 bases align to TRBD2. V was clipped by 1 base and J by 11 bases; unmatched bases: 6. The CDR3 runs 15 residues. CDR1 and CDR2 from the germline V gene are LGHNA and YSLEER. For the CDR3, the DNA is TGCGCCAGCAGCCAAGGACTAGCGGGAGAGGATAAGCAGTTCTTC. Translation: CASSQGLAGEDKQFF.

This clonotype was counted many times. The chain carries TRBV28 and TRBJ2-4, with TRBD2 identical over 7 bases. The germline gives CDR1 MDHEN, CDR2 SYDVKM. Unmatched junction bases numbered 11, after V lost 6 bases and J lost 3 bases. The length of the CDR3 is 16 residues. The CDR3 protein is CASSETSVEGKNIQYF. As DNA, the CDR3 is TGTGCCAGCAGCGAAACTAGCGTGGAGGGCAAAAACATTCAGTACTTC.

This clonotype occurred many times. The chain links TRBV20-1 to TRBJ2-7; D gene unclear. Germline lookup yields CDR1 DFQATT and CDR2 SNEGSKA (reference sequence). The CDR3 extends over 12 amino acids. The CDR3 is CSVRRDAYEQYF. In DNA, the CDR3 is TGCAGCGTGCGCAGAGATGCCTACGAGCAGTACTTC.

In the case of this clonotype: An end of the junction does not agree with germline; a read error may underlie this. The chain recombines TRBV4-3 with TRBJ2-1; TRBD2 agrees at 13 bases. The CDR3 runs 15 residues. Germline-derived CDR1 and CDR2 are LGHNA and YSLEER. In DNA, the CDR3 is TGCGCCAGCAGCCCGGGACTAGCGGGATACAGTGAGCAGTTCTTC. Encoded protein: CASSPGLAGYSEQFF.

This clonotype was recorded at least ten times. The CDR3 spells CASSQSGRVDTQYF. The CDR3 DNA reads as TGTGCCAGCAGTCAAAGCGGGAGGGTAGATACGCAGTATTTT. The chain links TRBV28 to TRBJ2-3, with 10 bases lining up with TRBD2. With V trimmed by 5 bases and J by 5 bases, 4 bases remained unmatched. CDR1 is MDHEN and CDR2 is SYDVKM in the germline V gene. The CDR3 extends over 14 amino acids. The full variable domain, in which reference TRBV28 and TRBJ2-3 provide the parts outside the CDR3, is DVKVTQSSRYLVKRTGEKVFLECVQDMDHENMFWYRQDPGLGLRLIYFSYDVKMKEKGDIPEGYSVSREKKERFSLILESASTNQTSMYLCASSQSGRVDTQYFGPGTRLTVL.

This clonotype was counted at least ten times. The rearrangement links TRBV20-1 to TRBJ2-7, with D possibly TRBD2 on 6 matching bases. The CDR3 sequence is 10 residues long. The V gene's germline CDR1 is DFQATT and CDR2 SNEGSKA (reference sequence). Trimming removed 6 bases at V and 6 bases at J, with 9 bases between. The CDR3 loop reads CSAGLGEQYF. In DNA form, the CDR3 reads TGCAGTGCGGGACTGGGCGAGCAGTACTTC.

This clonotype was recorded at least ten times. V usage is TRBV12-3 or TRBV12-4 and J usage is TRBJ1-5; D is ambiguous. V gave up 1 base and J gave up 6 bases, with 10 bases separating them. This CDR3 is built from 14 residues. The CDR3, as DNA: TGTGCCAGCAGTTTAGGGGTTGTTGGTCAGCCCCAGCATTTT. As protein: CASSLGVVGQPQHF.

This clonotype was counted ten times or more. The CDR3 spells CASSQHGRSIDTQYF. The CDR3 DNA is TGTGCCAGCAGCCAACATGGCCGGTCTATAGATACGCAGTATTTT. The chain is built from TRBV3-1 and TRBJ2-3; D call uncertain. The CDR3 length is 15 residues. V dropped 2 bases and J dropped 5 bases, with 14 bases sitting between them. The germline CDR1 and CDR2 sequences are LGHDT and YNNKEL (reference sequence).

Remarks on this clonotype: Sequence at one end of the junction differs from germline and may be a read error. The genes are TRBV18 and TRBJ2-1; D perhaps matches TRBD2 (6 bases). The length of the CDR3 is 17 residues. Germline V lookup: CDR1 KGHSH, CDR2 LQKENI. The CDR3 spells CSSSPIGGTPSYNEQFF. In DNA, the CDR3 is TGTTCCAGCTCACCAATAGGCGGGACTCCCTCCTACAATGAGCAGTTCTTC.

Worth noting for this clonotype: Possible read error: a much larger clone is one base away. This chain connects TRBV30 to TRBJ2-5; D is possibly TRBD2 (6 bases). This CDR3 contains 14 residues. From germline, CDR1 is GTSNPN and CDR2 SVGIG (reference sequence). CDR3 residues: CAWSPVAGQETRYF. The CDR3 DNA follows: TGTGCCTGGAGTCCCGTGGCGGGGCAAGAGACCCGGTACTTC.